Here is one T cell receptor beta chain with its context. Trimming cost V 1 base and J 5 bases; bases outside gene matches: 11. Germline-derived CDR1 and CDR2 are LGHNT and FRNRAP. The CDR3 length is 17 residues. These data belong to a study of cytomegalovirus exposure and HLA in healthy donors. Primers: 60 Vbeta forward and 13 Jbeta reverse. The table came from immunoSEQ multiplex PCR; TCRdb's copy has only in-frame clones and leaves some out. Counted here are some 220,000 clones, about 88% occurring once; the ten biggest clones make up 0.24%. Sequenced sample: PBMCs. This chain connects TRBV12-5 to TRBJ2-5; 9 bases match TRBD2. The origin of this receptor is a girl aged 2-10 years in good health and CMV-seronegative. The CDR3 nucleotides are TGTGCTAGTGGTTTGGGGGCGGGCGGGAGGGCCGTCGAGACCCAGTACTTC. It specifies CASGLGAGGRAVETQYF.